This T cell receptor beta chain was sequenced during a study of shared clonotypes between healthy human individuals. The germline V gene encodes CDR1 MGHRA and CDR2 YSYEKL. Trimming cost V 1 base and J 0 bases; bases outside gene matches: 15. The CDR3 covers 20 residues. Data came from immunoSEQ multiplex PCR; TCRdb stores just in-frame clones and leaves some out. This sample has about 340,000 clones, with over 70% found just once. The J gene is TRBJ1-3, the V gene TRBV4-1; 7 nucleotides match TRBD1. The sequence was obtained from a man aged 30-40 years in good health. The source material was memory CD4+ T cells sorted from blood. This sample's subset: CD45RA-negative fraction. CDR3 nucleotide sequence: TGCGCCAGCAGCCAAGCCCCTACTCCACAGGGGTTGATCTCTGGAAACACCATATATTTT. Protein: CASSQAPTPQGLISGNTIYF.